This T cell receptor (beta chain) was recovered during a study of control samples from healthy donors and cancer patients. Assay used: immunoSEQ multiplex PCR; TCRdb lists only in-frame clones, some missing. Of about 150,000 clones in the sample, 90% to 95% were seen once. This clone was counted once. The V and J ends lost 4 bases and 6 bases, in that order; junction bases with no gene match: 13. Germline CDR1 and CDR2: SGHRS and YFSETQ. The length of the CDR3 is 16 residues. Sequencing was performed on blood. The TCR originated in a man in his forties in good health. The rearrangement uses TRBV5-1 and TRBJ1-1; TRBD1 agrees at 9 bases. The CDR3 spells CASSRPGTGPQAEAFF. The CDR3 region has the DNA TGCGCCAGCAGCAGACCCGGGACAGGGCCTCAGGCTGAAGCTTTCTTT.